This is a list of T cell receptor beta chains from one sample in a study of shared clonotypes between healthy human individuals. Assay: immunoSEQ multiplex PCR; the TCRdb copy retains only in-frame clones and omits some. The sample lists 2 million to 2.5 million clones; just under 95% were seen once. Specimen: naive CD8+ T cells sorted from blood. The receptors stem from a man aged 18 to 29 in good health. Both conserved end residues are part of each CDR3. The D gene is left open where the match is weak. Some rows mark clone size as missing; the rest say once, few, many or name a class of expanded clone.

-	TRBJ2-4	TRBV9	-	CASSADDSRSAKNIQYF	TGTGCCAGCAGCGCCGACGACAGCCGTTCCGCCAAAAACATTCAGTACTTC
once	TRBJ1-1	TRBV7-9	-	CASSSNRDTPKAFF	TGTGCCAGCAGCTCGAACAGGGATACACCTAAAGCTTTCTTT
once	TRBJ2-7	TRBV7-9	TRBD2	CASSPFEIGRAPITYEQYF	TGTGCCAGCAGCCCCTTTGAGATCGGGAGGGCCCCTATAACCTACGAGCAGTACTTC
once	TRBJ2-3	TRBV18	TRBD1	CASSVQGEGTDTQYF	TGTGCCAGCTCAGTTCAGGGGGAAGGCACAGATACGCAGTATTTT
-	TRBJ1-2	TRBV5-1	-	CASSQDQGGYTF	TGCGCCAGCAGCCAGGACCAGGGAGGCTACACCTTC
-	TRBJ2-7	TRBV19	-	CASSIGTSLGEQYF	TGTGCCAGTAGCATCGGGACCTCCTTAGGGGAGCAGTACTTC
-	TRBJ2-5	TRBV7-6	-	CASSLNSGPKETQYF	TGTGCCAGCAGCTTAAATTCTGGGCCCAAGGAGACCCAGTACTTC
-	TRBJ1-1	TRBV4-3	-	CASSQEPDRSEAFF	TGCGCCAGCAGCCAAGAACCCGATAGAAGTGAAGCTTTCTTT
once	TRBJ1-4	TRBV6-1	-	CASSELLASSNVKLFF	TGTGCCAGCAGTGAATTATTGGCATCGTCCAATGTGAAACTGTTTTTT
-	TRBJ2-5	TRBV4-1	-	CASSQDTAGLGETQYF	TGCGCCAGCAGCCAAGATACGGCGGGGTTAGGAGAGACCCAGTACTTC
-	TRBJ1-1	TRBV6-1	-	CASSPARGNTEAFF	TGTGCCAGCAGCCCGGCAAGGGGGAACACTGAAGCTTTCTTT
once	TRBJ1-2	TRBV29-1	-	CSVDGQAYGYTF	TGCAGCGTTGATGGGCAGGCCTATGGCTACACCTTC
-	TRBJ2-2	TRBV27	-	CASSLSAGELFF	TGTGCCAGCAGTTTATCCGCCGGGGAGCTGTTTTTT
-	TRBJ1-5	TRBV7-9	-	CASSLGSLGGIFQPQHF	TGTGCCAGCAGCTTAGGGTCACTAGGGGGTATTTTTCAGCCCCAGCATTTT
-	TRBJ2-7	TRBV5-1	-	CASSPYGTLDEQYF	TGCGCCAGCAGCCCGTACGGGACACTCGACGAGCAGTACTTC
-	TRBJ1-2	TRBV5-4	-	CASSSWGSGYTF	TGTGCCAGCAGCTCTTGGGGTTCAGGCTACACCTTC
once	TRBJ2-7	TRBV14	-	CASSSTEPYEQYF	TGTGCCAGCAGCTCGACAGAACCCTACGAGCAGTACTTC
-	TRBJ2-7	TRBV10-1	TRBD1	CASSDQGTGDPYEQYF	TGCGCCAGCAGTGACCAGGGGACAGGGGATCCCTACGAGCAGTACTTC
-	TRBJ2-1	TRBV7-2	TRBD1	CASSLEGANPGPLEQFF	TGTGCCAGCAGCTTAGAGGGGGCAAACCCTGGACCCCTTGAGCAGTTCTTC
-	TRBJ1-6	TRBV4-3	-	CASSAQGNSPLHF	TGCGCCAGCAGCGCGCAGGGGAATTCACCCCTCCACTTT
few	TRBJ1-1	TRBV5-1	-	CASSTGQKAFF	TGCGCCAGCAGTACAGGACAGAAAGCTTTCTTT
-	TRBJ2-3	TRBV6-1	-	CATRYFRGEDTQYF	TGTGCCACTCGTTATTTTAGAGGGGAAGATACGCAGTATTTT
-	TRBJ1-1	TRBV4-1	-	CASSQTGQSTEAFF	TGCGCCAGCAGCCAAACTGGACAGTCCACTGAAGCTTTCTTT
-	TRBJ1-6	TRBV6-1	-	CASSERGDILGNSPLHF	TGTGCCAGCAGTGAACGGGGGGACATCTTGGGAAATTCACCCCTCCACTTT
-	TRBJ1-1	TRBV12-5	TRBD1	CASGQGGIEAFF	TGTGCTAGTGGCCAAGGGGGCATTGAAGCTTTCTTT
-	TRBJ1-1	TRBV4-1	-	CASSQVGVNPEAFF	TGCGCCAGCAGCCAAGTTGGGGTCAACCCTGAAGCTTTCTTT
-	TRBJ2-3	TRBV10-3	TRBD2	CATRGTGGREDTQYF	TGTGCCACCCGGGGGACTGGCGGGAGAGAAGATACGCAGTATTTT
-	TRBJ2-7	TRBV9	-	CASSSSGASYEQYF	TGTGCCAGCAGCTCCTCGGGGGCCTCCTACGAGCAGTACTTC
-	TRBJ2-3	TRBV27	-	CASSLVPADMPQYF	TGTGCCAGCAGTTTAGTGCCAGCAGATATGCCGCAGTATTTT
-	TRBJ2-1	TRBV14	TRBD2	CASRKGLAVYNEQFF	TGTGCCAGCAGGAAGGGACTAGCGGTCTACAATGAGCAGTTCTTC
-	TRBJ1-2	TRBV27	-	CASSLSGTSYGYTF	TGTGCCAGCAGTTTATCCGGGACATCTTATGGCTACACCTTC
-	TRBJ2-7	TRBV9	TRBD1	CASSASGTGGHEQYF	TGTGCCAGCAGCGCCTCCGGGACAGGGGGCCACGAGCAGTACTTC
-	TRBJ2-2	TRBV13	-	CASSLGRAGELFF	TGTGCCAGCAGCTTAGGTAGGGCCGGGGAGCTGTTTTTT
-	TRBJ2-7	TRBV27	TRBD2	CASSFGAGATYEQYF	TGTGCCAGCAGTTTCGGAGCGGGAGCAACCTACGAGCAGTACTTC
-	TRBJ2-3	TRBV4-1	-	CASSLGGLATDTQYF	TGCGCCAGCAGCCTCGGGGGCCTAGCGACAGATACGCAGTATTTT
-	TRBJ2-7	TRBV27	TRBD1	CASSWAGGTPLEQYF	TGTGCCAGCAGTTGGGCAGGGGGCACCCCGCTCGAGCAGTACTTC
-	TRBJ2-1	TRBV2	-	CASAPDGGGGGQFF	TGTGCCAGCGCCCCCGATGGGGGCGGTGGGGGGCAGTTCTTC
-	TRBJ1-1	TRBV18	-	CASSPTDPLGANTEAFF	TGTGCCAGCTCACCTACAGATCCCCTCGGGGCGAACACTGAAGCTTTCTTT
-	TRBJ2-1	TRBV19	TRBD2	CASSIVHLADYNEQFF	TGTGCCAGTAGTATAGTTCACCTAGCGGACTACAATGAGCAGTTCTTC
-	TRBJ2-7	TRBV27	TRBD2	CASSSPSGAYEQYF	TGTGCCAGCAGTTCCCCTAGCGGGGCCTACGAGCAGTACTTC
once	TRBJ2-7	TRBV6-5	TRBD1	CASSYGDRVVYEQYF	TGTGCCAGCAGTTACGGGGACAGGGTCGTCTACGAGCAGTACTTC
-	TRBJ2-7	TRBV15	-	CATSRGGEAVHEQYF	TGTGCCACCAGCAGAGGGGGCGAGGCGGTCCACGAGCAGTACTTC